These T cell receptor beta chains were read from a single sample in a study of cytomegalovirus exposure and HLA in healthy donors. Assay: immunoSEQ multiplex PCR; the TCRdb copy retains only in-frame clones and omits some. This sample's clone table lists around 100,000 clones. The sequenced sample consisted of PBMCs. The receptors were sampled from a man aged 25 to 40 in good health and CMV-seronegative. Both conserved end residues are part of each CDR3. A D gene is named only where the DNA matches it firmly.

CDR3nt,CDR3aa,d_gene,j_gene,v_gene
TGCGCCAGCAGCTTGGTAACAGGCAAGAACACTGAAGCTTTCTTT,CASSLVTGKNTEAFF,-,TRBJ1-1,TRBV5-1
TGTGCCAGCAGCGCTGGGACAGGGGGCTTCAACGAGCAGTACTTC,CASSAGTGGFNEQYF,TRBD1,TRBJ2-7,TRBV5-4
TGTGCCAGCAGCTCCCCCTCCTTCCAAGAGACCCAGTACTTC,CASSSPSFQETQYF,-,TRBJ2-5,TRBV11-1
TGTGCCAGCAGCCTAGAGGGACTCCCAGCCCCTGAAAAACTGTTTTTT,CASSLEGLPAPEKLFF,-,TRBJ1-4,TRBV5-5
TGTGCCAGCAGCTTGGGCTGGCAAGAGACCCAGTACTTC,CASSLGWQETQYF,-,TRBJ2-5,TRBV7-7
TGTGCCAGCAGCGGGACTGCTGAAAAACTGTTTTTT,CASSGTAEKLFF,-,TRBJ1-4,TRBV7-9
TGTGCCAGCAGCCAGGTAGCGGGCGTCGCAGTTGGCGAGCAGTTCTTC,CASSQVAGVAVGEQFF,TRBD2,TRBJ2-1,TRBV14
TGTGCCAGTAGTCTTTGGACAGGGATTAACTATGGCTACACCTTC,CASSLWTGINYGYTF,TRBD1,TRBJ1-2,TRBV19
TGTGCCAGCAGCTTAGGGTTCAACAGGGTCAGCTCCTACGAGCAGTACTTC,CASSLGFNRVSSYEQYF,-,TRBJ2-7,TRBV7-9
TGTGCCAGCAGCCAAGATAGGGGCGCTAGCACAGATACGCAGTATTTT,CASSQDRGASTDTQYF,-,TRBJ2-3,TRBV4-2
TGTGCCAGCAGCTTGGGGGGTGATCGTAACAATGAGCAGTTCTTC,CASSLGGDRNNEQFF,-,TRBJ2-1,TRBV11-3
TGTGCCAGCAGCCCAGGTGGAGCGGGGGAAGAGACCCAGTACTTC,CASSPGGAGEETQYF,TRBD2,TRBJ2-5,TRBV7-2
TGTGCCAGCAGCCCAGGACTAGTTCGGGCCAGAGAGACCCAGTACTTC,CASSPGLVRARETQYF,TRBD2,TRBJ2-5,TRBV7-6
TGTGCCAGCACCAAAGGAGGGCCTCCCCTCACTGAAGCTTTCTTT,CASTKGGPPLTEAFF,-,TRBJ1-1,TRBV7-2
TGCGCCAGCAGCTTGGACGTGGGCCACTATGGCTACACCTTC,CASSLDVGHYGYTF,-,TRBJ1-2,TRBV5-1
TGTGCCATCGACGGCTTGGACAGGTTCTACGAGCAGTACTTC,CAIDGLDRFYEQYF,TRBD1,TRBJ2-7,TRBV10-3
TGTGCCAGCAGCTCGGAGGGACTAGCGGGGGGAACCACCGGGGAGCTGTTTTTT,CASSSEGLAGGTTGELFF,TRBD2,TRBJ2-2,TRBV11-2
TGTGCCAGCCGCCCCGCGGCGGGGCGGACTAATGAGCAGTTCTTC,CASRPAAGRTNEQFF,-,TRBJ2-1,TRBV11-2
TGCGCCAGCAGCGCGGAGGGACGGCCTAACACTGAAGCTTTCTTT,CASSAEGRPNTEAFF,-,TRBJ1-1,TRBV5-1
TGTGCCAGCAGCTTAGGACAGGGTACGCAGTATTTT,CASSLGQGTQYF,TRBD1,TRBJ2-3,TRBV7-9
TGCGCCAGCAGCCAAGGGAGGGGGGGGAGTAGGACAGATACGCAGTATTTT,CASSQGRGGSRTDTQYF,-,TRBJ2-3,TRBV4-1
TGTGCCAGCTCACCACGGGCTCCAGGACAGGGAGCCTACGAGCAGTACTTC,CASSPRAPGQGAYEQYF,TRBD1,TRBJ2-7,TRBV18
TGTGCCAGCAGCAAAGAGGACTACTCCTACGAGCAGTACTTC,CASSKEDYSYEQYF,-,TRBJ2-7,TRBV21-1
TGCAGCGTTGAAACCAGGGTTCGCACAGATACGCAGTATTTT,CSVETRVRTDTQYF,-,TRBJ2-3,TRBV29-1
TGTGCCAGCAGCGGGGGGGCAGATACGCAGTATTTT,CASSGGADTQYF,TRBD2,TRBJ2-3,TRBV5-6
TGTGCCAGCAGCATCAGACAGGGGAAGACTGAAGCTTTCTTT,CASSIRQGKTEAFF,TRBD1,TRBJ1-1,TRBV7-8
TGTGCCACCAGCAGAGCGTCTAGCGCCAAGGGGGAGCTGTTTTTT,CATSRASSAKGELFF,-,TRBJ2-2,TRBV15
TGTGCCTGGAGACAGAATAGCAATCAGCCCCAGCATTTT,CAWRQNSNQPQHF,-,TRBJ1-5,TRBV30
TGTGCCAGCAGTTCCACAGGGTTCGACGAGCAGTACTTC,CASSSTGFDEQYF,-,TRBJ2-7,TRBV27
TGTGCCAGCTCACCAAAAGGACAGCCCCATCAGCCCCAGCATTTT,CASSPKGQPHQPQHF,-,TRBJ1-5,TRBV18
TGTGCCAGCAGCTTGATCGGGGGATCATTAAGAGTTGAAAAACTGTTTTTT,CASSLIGGSLRVEKLFF,-,TRBJ1-4,TRBV5-8
TGCGCCAGCAGCCCCGCGGGGTCTAGCACAGATACGCAGTATTTT,CASSPAGSSTDTQYF,-,TRBJ2-3,TRBV5-1
TGTGCCAGCAGTTTTACGGACAGGGGCGACACCGGGGAGCTGTTTTTT,CASSFTDRGDTGELFF,TRBD1,TRBJ2-2,TRBV28
TGCGCCAGCAGCCAAGATTCAGGTCAGGGTTCACCCCTCCACTTT,CASSQDSGQGSPLHF,-,TRBJ1-6,TRBV4-3
TGTGCCAGCAGTGAGGACAGCTCCTACGAGCAGTACTTC,CASSEDSSYEQYF,-,TRBJ2-7,TRBV2
TGTGCCACGAGGGACAGGACCTTTGGGAATTCACCCCTCCACTTT,CATRDRTFGNSPLHF,TRBD1,TRBJ1-6,TRBV15